The 16 T cell receptor beta chains below all came from one sample that was sequenced in a study of T cell responses to AZD1222 COVID-19 vaccine. Only in-frame clones appear in the TCRdb table, and some are missing; sequencing was by immunoSEQ multiplex PCR. The table shows some 81,000 clones, with just over 90% occurring only once. This specimen was peripheral blood, taken 28 days after the second AZD1222 dose. Every receptor here comes from an adult who received the AZD1222 COVID-19 vaccine.

The chain uses TRBV19 and TRBJ2-5; weak D call: TRBD2 (6 bases). There are 15 residues in the CDR3. Germline-derived CDR1 and CDR2 are LNHDA and SQIVND (reference sequence). V was clipped by 4 bases and J by 0 bases, with 12 bases between them. CDR3 amino acids: CASSTRGAHQETQYF. The DNA of the CDR3 is TGTGCCAGTAGTACTCGCGGGGCCCACCAAGAGACCCAGTACTTC.

The J gene is TRBJ1-4, the V gene TRBV28, with D perhaps TRBD1 (6 bases). Trimming left V 1 base short and J 8 bases short, with 14 bases between. Looked up from germline, CDR1 is MDHEN and CDR2 is SYDVKM. The CDR3 runs 15 residues. CDR3 loop: CASSLSAGVWEKLFF. The CDR3 DNA reads TGTGCCAGCAGTTTATCGGCAGGGGTTTGGGAAAAACTGTTTTTT.

The CDR3 spells CASSRRDRVGETQYF. The CDR3 DNA reads TGTGCCAGCAGTCGAAGGGACAGGGTGGGAGAGACCCAGTACTTC. This sequence joins TRBV6-5 and TRBJ2-5; 9 positions agree with TRBD1. CDR1 is MNHEY, CDR2 SVGAGI, per germline. The CDR3 length is 15 residues. Losses at the gene ends were 5 bases for V and 4 bases for J; bases not matched to a gene: 8.

The V and J genes are TRBV28 and TRBJ2-3, with 14 bases lining up with TRBD2. The germline CDR1 and CDR2 sequences are MDHEN and SYDVKM. The CDR3 is made up of 19 amino acids. The trim removed 4 bases at V and 3 bases at J, leaving 12 bases unmatched. The CDR3 region has the DNA TGTGCCAGCAGTTCAAGTGGGACTAGCGGGAGAGGTGGAACAGATACGCAGTATTTT. It is translated as CASSSSGTSGRGGTDTQYF.

The rearrangement uses TRBV11-2 and TRBJ1-2; D is perhaps TRBD1 (5 bases). V lost 1 base and J lost 6, with 9 bases in between. Germline V lookup: CDR1 SGHAT, CDR2 FQNNGV. This CDR3 region has 13 residues. The CDR3 sequence is CASSLGVGDGYTF. The DNA for the CDR3 is TGTGCCAGCAGCTTAGGAGTGGGGGATGGCTACACCTTC.

The chain joins TRBV7-3 to TRBJ2-1; 9 bases are shared with TRBD2. Germline CDR1 and CDR2: SGHTA and FQGTGA. The CDR3 is made up of 14 amino acids. Trimming cost V 5 bases and J 5 bases; bases outside gene matches: 4. CDR3 sequence (DNA): TGTGCCAGCAGCGCCCGACTAGCGGACAATGAGCAGTTCTTC. Protein product: CASSARLADNEQFF.

The chain couples TRBV14 to TRBJ1-2; 8 bases line up with TRBD1. J was trimmed by 0 bases and V by 3 bases; bases with no gene match: 3. The V gene's germline CDR1 is SGHDN and CDR2 FVKESK. The CDR3 has 15 amino acids. CDR3 nucleotides: TGTGCCAGCAGCCAGGGGACAGGAGCTAACTATGGCTACACCTTC. Protein product: CASSQGTGANYGYTF. Full variable domain (remainder filled in from reference TRBV14 and TRBJ1-2): EAGVTQFPSHSVIEKGQTVTLRCDPISGHDNLYWYRRVMGKEIKFLLHFVKESKQDESGMPNNRFLAERTGGTYSTLKVQPAELEDSGVYFCASSQGTGANYGYTFGSGTRLTVV.

The chain has TRBV6-4 and TRBJ2-1; D may match TRBD1 or TRBD2 (5 bases each). The V end lost 3 bases, the J end lost 3 bases, and 9 bases lay between the germline ends. CDR1 and CDR2 from the germline V gene are MRHNA and SNTAGT. The CDR3 loop spans 14 amino acids. The CDR3 sequence is CASSELGDYNEQFF. CDR3 coding DNA: TGTGCCAGCAGTGAGCTGGGGGACTACAATGAGCAGTTCTTC.

The rearrangement links TRBV2 to TRBJ1-4, with 9 positions matching TRBD1. This CDR3 region has 15 residues. Germline CDR1 and CDR2: SNHLY and FYNNEI. Unmatched junction bases numbered 6, after V lost 6 bases and J lost 4 bases. CDR3 DNA: TGTGCCAGCAGAAAACAGGGGGCAGATAATGAAAAACTGTTTTTT. Translated: CASRKQGADNEKLFF. The full variable domain, in which reference TRBV2 and TRBJ1-4 provide the parts outside the CDR3, is EPEVTQTPSHQVTQMGQEVILRCVPISNHLYFYWYRQILGQKVEFLVSFYNNEISEKSEIFDDQFSVERPDGSNFTLKIRSTKLEDSAMYFCASRKQGADNEKLFFGSGTQLSVL.

This clone was seen only once. This chain connects TRBV2 to TRBJ1-1; TRBD1 matches at 9 bases. The CDR3 runs 15 residues. V was clipped by 10 bases and J by 4 bases; unmatched bases: 13. Germline V gene data show CDR1 as SNHLY and CDR2 as FYNNEI. The CDR3 nucleotides read TGTGCCACTACTAGGGGAGTGGACAGGGGCACTGAAGCTTTCTTT. Protein product: CATTRGVDRGTEAFF.

The chain couples TRBV10-3 to TRBJ2-2; 7 bases line up with TRBD1. Germline CDR1 is ENHRY and CDR2 is SYGVKD. The CDR3 is made up of 15 amino acids. The J segment lost 5 bases and the V segment lost 0 bases, leaving 3 bases of the junction unmatched. CDR3 region: CAISESQQGTGELFF. DNA for the CDR3: TGTGCCATCAGTGAGTCTCAACAGGGGACCGGGGAGCTGTTTTTT.

The V call is TRBV18, the J call TRBJ2-7; maybe TRBD1 (5 bases). V lost 5 bases, J lost 12 bases, and 23 bases lay in between. Germline CDR1 and CDR2: KGHSH and LQKENI. The CDR3 length is 14 residues. The CDR3 reads CASSKTGEVGSTYF. DNA for the CDR3: TGTGCCAGCTCAAAAACAGGTGAAGTGGGGTCCACGTACTTC.

The chain is built from TRBV5-1 and TRBJ1-1; TRBD1 aligns across 7 bases. The CDR3 has 16 amino acids. The V segment lost 4 bases and the J segment 0 bases; nucleotides outside the gene matches: 9. In germline, CDR1 is SGHRS, CDR2 YFSETQ. The CDR3 coding sequence is TGCGCCAGCAGCCCCACCGCCGGGACAGTGAACACTGAAGCTTTCTTT. It yields the protein CASSPTAGTVNTEAFF. Full variable domain (outside the CDR3, taken from reference TRBV5-1 and TRBJ1-1): KAGVTQTPRYLIKTRGQQVTLSCSPISGHRSVSWYQQTPGQGLQFLFEYFSETQRNKGNFPGRFSGRQFSNSRSEMNVSTLELGDSALYLCASSPTAGTVNTEAFFGQGTRLTVV.

This chain links TRBV5-4 with TRBJ2-5, with 10 bases identical to TRBD1. Germline-derived CDR1 and CDR2 are SGHNT and YYREEE (reference sequence). The CDR3 totals 15 residues. Trimming removed 4 bases from V and 5 bases from J; junction bases left unmatched: 8. Here the CDR3 DNA reads TGTGCCAGCAGCATGGGACAGGGGACGGGTGAGACCCAGTACTTC. Its translation is CASSMGQGTGETQYF. Full variable domain (missing parts from reference TRBV5-4 and TRBJ2-5): ETGVTQSPTHLIKTRGQQVTLRCSSQSGHNTVSWYQQALGQGPQFIFQYYREEENGRGNFPPRFSGLQFPNYSSELNVNALELDDSALYLCASSMGQGTGETQYFGPGTRLLVL.

The CDR3 sequence is CASISPGAEAFF. CDR3 coding DNA: TGTGCCAGCATATCCCCGGGGGCTGAAGCTTTCTTT. This chain connects TRBV7-9 to TRBJ1-1, with TRBD1 as a possible D gene (5 bases). The ends were cut back, 7 bases at V and 6 bases at J, with 12 bases in the middle. The CDR3 spans 12 residues. In germline, CDR1 is SEHNR, CDR2 FQNEAQ (reference sequence).

The rearrangement links TRBV6-1 to TRBJ1-1; unclear D gene. From germline, CDR1 is MNHNS and CDR2 SASEGT. V gave up 0 bases and J gave up 4 bases, with 12 bases separating them. This CDR3 spans 15 amino acids. The CDR3: CASSEAVGRPTEAFF. In DNA form, the CDR3 reads TGTGCCAGCAGTGAAGCGGTGGGGAGACCCACTGAAGCTTTCTTT.